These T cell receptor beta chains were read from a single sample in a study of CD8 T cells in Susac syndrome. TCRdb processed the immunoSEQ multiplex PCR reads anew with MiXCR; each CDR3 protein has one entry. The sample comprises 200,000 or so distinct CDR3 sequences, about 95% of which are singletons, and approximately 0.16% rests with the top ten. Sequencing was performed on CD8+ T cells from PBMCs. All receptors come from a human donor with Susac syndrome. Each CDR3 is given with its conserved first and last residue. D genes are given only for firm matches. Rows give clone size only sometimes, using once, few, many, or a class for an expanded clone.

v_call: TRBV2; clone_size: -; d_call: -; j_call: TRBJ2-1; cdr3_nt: TGTGCCAGCAGGGGCCAGGGACACTACAATGAGCAGTTCTTC; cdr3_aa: CASRGQGHYNEQFF
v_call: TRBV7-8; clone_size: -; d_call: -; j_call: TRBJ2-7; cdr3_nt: TGTGCCAGCAGCTCATACGCTACAGCGCTGATTAACTACGAGCAGTACTTC; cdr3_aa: CASSSYATALINYEQYF
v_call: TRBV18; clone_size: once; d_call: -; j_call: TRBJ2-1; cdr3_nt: TGTGCCAGCTCACCAATGTTTATCGGGGTTGGCAATGAGCAGTTCTTC; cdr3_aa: CASSPMFIGVGNEQFF
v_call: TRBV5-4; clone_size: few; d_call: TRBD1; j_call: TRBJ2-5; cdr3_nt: TGTGCCAGCAGCTTGGACGGGACAGGGGAAGAGACCCAGTACTTC; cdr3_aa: CASSLDGTGEETQYF
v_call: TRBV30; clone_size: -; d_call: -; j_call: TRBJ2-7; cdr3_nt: TGTGCCTGGGACAGCCCCTACGAGCAGTACTTC; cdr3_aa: CAWDSPYEQYF
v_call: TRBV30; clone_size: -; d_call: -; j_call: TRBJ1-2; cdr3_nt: TGTGCCTGGAGTGTAACCACAGGGATCGGAGGCTACACCTTC; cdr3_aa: CAWSVTTGIGGYTF
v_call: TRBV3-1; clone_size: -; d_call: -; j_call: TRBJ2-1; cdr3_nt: TGTGCCAGCAGCCAAGATACAATGGACAATGAGCAGTTCTTC; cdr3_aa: CASSQDTMDNEQFF
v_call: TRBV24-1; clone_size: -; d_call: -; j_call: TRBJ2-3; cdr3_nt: TGTGCCACCAGTAAGGATTCGGATACGCAGTATTTT; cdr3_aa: CATSKDSDTQYF
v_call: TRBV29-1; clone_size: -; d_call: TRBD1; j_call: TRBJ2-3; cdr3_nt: TGCAGCTTCGACAGGGAGAGTTCATATACGCAGTATTTT; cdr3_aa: CSFDRESSYTQYF
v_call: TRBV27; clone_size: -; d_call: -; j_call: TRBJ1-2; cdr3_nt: TGTGCCAGCAGTTTTGGATTGGACTATGGCTACACCTTC; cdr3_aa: CASSFGLDYGYTF
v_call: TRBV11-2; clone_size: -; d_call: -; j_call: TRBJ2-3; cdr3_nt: TGTGCCAGCAGCCCCCGTTCCAGCACAGATACGCAGTATTTT; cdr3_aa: CASSPRSSTDTQYF
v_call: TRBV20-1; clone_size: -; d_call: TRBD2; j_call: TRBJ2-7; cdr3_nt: TGCAGTGCAAAGCAGCGGGACTCCTACGAGCAGTACTTC; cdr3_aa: CSAKQRDSYEQYF
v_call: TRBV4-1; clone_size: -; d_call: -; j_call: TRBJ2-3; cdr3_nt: TGCGCCAGCAGCCAAGTAGGTCACAGATTCACAGATACGCAGTATTTT; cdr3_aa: CASSQVGHRFTDTQYF
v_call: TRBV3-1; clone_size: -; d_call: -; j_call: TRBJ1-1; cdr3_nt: TGTGCCAGCAGCCACCAGGATAGGAACACTGAAGCTTTCTTT; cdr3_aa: CASSHQDRNTEAFF
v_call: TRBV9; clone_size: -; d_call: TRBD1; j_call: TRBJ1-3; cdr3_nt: TGTGCCAGCAGCCATCGTACAGGGGGAACTGGAAACACCATATATTTT; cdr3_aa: CASSHRTGGTGNTIYF
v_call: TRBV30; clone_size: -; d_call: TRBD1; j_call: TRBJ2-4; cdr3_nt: TGTGCCTGGAGCCCCGCGACAGGGGGGGGGTATGGAAACATTCAGTACTTC; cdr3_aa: CAWSPATGGGYGNIQYF
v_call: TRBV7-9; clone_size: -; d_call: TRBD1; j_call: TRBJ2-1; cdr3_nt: TGTGCCAGCAGCCCCCGGGACAGCGATGCCTACAATGAGCAGTTCTTC; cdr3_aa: CASSPRDSDAYNEQFF
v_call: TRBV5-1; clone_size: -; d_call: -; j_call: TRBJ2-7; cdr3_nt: TGCGCCAGCAGCGAGGGACCTAACACCTCCTACGAGCAGTACTTC; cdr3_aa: CASSEGPNTSYEQYF
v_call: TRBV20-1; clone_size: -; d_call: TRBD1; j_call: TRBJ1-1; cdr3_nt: TGCAGTGCTGAGGACAGGGAAACTGAAGCTTTCTTT; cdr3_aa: CSAEDRETEAFF
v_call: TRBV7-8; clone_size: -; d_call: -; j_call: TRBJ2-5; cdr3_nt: TGTGCCAGCAGGCCCCACTGGAGCGGGCGAGAGACCCAGTACTTC; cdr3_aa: CASRPHWSGRETQYF
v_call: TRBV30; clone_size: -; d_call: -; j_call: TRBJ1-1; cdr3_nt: TGTGCCCTGAGCGGAGGCCCGAACACTGAAGCTTTCTTT; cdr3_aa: CALSGGPNTEAFF
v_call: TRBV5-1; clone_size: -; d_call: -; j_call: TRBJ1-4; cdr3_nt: TGCGCCAGCAGCTTCGGAGGGAAACTGTTTTTT; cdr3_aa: CASSFGGKLFF
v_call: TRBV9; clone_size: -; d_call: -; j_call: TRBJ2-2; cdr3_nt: TGTGCCAGCAGCGCGGCAGGGAACACCGGGGAGCTGTTTTTT; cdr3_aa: CASSAAGNTGELFF
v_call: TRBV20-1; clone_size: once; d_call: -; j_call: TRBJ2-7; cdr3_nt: TGCAGTGCTGAACCTTCCCGGACCTCCTACGAGCAGTACTTC; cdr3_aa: CSAEPSRTSYEQYF
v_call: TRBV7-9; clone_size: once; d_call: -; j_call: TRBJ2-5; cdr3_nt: TGTGCCAGCAGCCCCCAGGGCTTCCAAGAGACCCAGTACTTC; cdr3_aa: CASSPQGFQETQYF
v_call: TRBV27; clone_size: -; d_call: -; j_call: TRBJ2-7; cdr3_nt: TGTGCCAGCGGCAGGGGTTACGAGCAGTACTTC; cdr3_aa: CASGRGYEQYF
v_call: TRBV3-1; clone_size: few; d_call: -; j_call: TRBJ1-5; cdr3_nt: TGTGCCAGCAGCCAAGAAGGCAGTCAGCCCCAGCATTTT; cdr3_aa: CASSQEGSQPQHF
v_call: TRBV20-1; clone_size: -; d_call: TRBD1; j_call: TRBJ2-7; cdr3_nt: TGCAGTGCTCCCCGCCCCCAAGGGACAGGGGACTACGAGCAGTACTTC; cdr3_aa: CSAPRPQGTGDYEQYF
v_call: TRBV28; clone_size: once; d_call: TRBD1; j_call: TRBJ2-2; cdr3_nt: TGTGCCAGCACCACTGGGGACAGGGAGTTACCCGGGGAGCTGTTTTTT; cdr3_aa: CASTTGDRELPGELFF
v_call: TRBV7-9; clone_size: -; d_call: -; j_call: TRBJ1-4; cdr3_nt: TGTGCCAGCAGCAGTCGTAGGAATGAAAAACTGTTTTTT; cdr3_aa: CASSSRRNEKLFF
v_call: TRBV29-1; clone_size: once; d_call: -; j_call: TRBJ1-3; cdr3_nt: TGCAGCGTTGAAGATCAAGTATCAGGAAACACCATATATTTT; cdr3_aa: CSVEDQVSGNTIYF
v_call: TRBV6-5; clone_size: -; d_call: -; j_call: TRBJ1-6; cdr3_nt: TGTGCCAGCAGTTACAAGGGCTTCAATTCACCCCTCCACTTT; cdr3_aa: CASSYKGFNSPLHF
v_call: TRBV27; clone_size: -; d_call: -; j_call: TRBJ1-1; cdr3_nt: TGTGCCAGCAGTGACCTTCTGGGGGGGAACACTGAAGCTTTCTTT; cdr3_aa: CASSDLLGGNTEAFF
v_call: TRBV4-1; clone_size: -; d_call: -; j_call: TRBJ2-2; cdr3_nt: TGCGCCAGCAGCCAAGATCCTGGGGGCGCCGGGGAGCTGTTTTTT; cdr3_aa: CASSQDPGGAGELFF
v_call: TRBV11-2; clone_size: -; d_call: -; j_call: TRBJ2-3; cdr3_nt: TGTGCCAGCACCCGCGGGGGCGACCCCGCTAGCACAGATACGCAGTATTTT; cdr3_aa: CASTRGGDPASTDTQYF
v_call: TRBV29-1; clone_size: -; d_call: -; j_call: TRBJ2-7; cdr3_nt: TGCAGCGTTGGGCGGGACACCTACGAGCAGTACTTC; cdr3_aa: CSVGRDTYEQYF